These T cell receptor beta chains were read from a single sample in a study of radiation and T cells in renal cell carcinoma. Clones were sequenced by immunoSEQ multiplex PCR, and TCRdb holds only the in-frame ones, with some missing. The table lists some 150,000 clones, around nine tenths of them singletons. The sequencing here drew on blood, taken from a patient whose treatment included radiotherapy and nephrectomy. These receptors came from a woman between 50 and 59 years old with renal cell carcinoma. Each CDR3 is given with its conserved first and last residue. A D gene is named only where the DNA matches it firmly. Clone size is shown for a subset of rows, as once, few, many or a class of expanded clone.

CDR3 protein	CDR3 DNA	clone size	V gene	J gene	D gene
CAWSAHRGRYEQYF	TGTGCCTGGAGTGCGCACAGGGGTCGCTACGAGCAGTACTTC	NA	TRBV30	TRBJ2-7	TRBD1
CASSVNMGEKLFF	TGTGCCAGCAGCGTAAATATGGGTGAAAAACTGTTTTTT	NA	TRBV9	TRBJ1-4	NA
CASSQDSNNSPLHF	TGCGCCAGCAGCCAGGACAGCAATAATTCACCCCTCCACTTT	NA	TRBV4-1	TRBJ1-6	NA
CASRTDTQYF	TGTGCCAGCAGGACAGATACGCAGTATTTT	NA	TRBV6-1	TRBJ2-3	NA
CASSLGRAGKPEAFF	TGTGCCAGCAGCTTAGGGCGGGCAGGAAAGCCTGAAGCTTTCTTT	few	TRBV7-9	TRBJ1-1	NA
CASSEEFGPSGGYTF	TGTGCCAGCAGTGAAGAATTCGGGCCATCGGGGGGCTACACCTTC	NA	TRBV2	TRBJ1-2	NA
CASSLGRLFTDTQYF	TGTGCCAGCAGCTTAGGGCGGCTTTTCACAGATACGCAGTATTTT	NA	TRBV7-2	TRBJ2-3	NA
CASSPDAGVVSYEQYF	TGTGCCAGCAGCCCCGATGCAGGGGTGGTATCCTACGAGCAGTACTTC	once	TRBV7-3	TRBJ2-7	NA
CASSSGQTQYF	TGCGCCAGCAGCTCCGGGCAGACCCAGTACTTC	NA	TRBV10-1	TRBJ2-5	NA
CASSESRGGPSEQYF	TGCGCCAGCAGTGAGTCGAGGGGTGGTCCCTCGGAGCAGTACTTC	NA	TRBV10-2	TRBJ2-7	NA
CSVDPRQGESGYTF	TGCAGCGTTGATCCCAGACAGGGGGAGTCTGGCTACACCTTC	NA	TRBV29-1	TRBJ1-2	TRBD1
CSVDGQGSSTDTQYF	TGCAGCGTTGATGGACAGGGCTCTAGCACAGATACGCAGTATTTT	NA	TRBV29-1	TRBJ2-3	TRBD1
CASSLSSPNNEQFF	TGCGCCAGCAGCTTGTCTAGCCCTAACAATGAGCAGTTCTTC	NA	TRBV5-1	TRBJ2-1	NA
CASSLAGGTRETQYF	TGCGCCAGCAGCTTGGCGGGGGGAACGAGAGAGACCCAGTACTTC	NA	TRBV5-1	TRBJ2-5	TRBD2
CASSLTGGSEKLFF	TGTGCCAGCAGCTTGACAGGGGGCTCCGAAAAACTGTTTTTT	NA	TRBV7-9	TRBJ1-4	TRBD1
CASSTQGPLREQYF	TGTGCCAGTAGTACCCAGGGGCCTCTCCGGGAGCAGTACTTC	NA	TRBV19	TRBJ2-7	NA
CASSRQSPTGELFF	TGTGCCAGCAGTCGACAGTCCCCAACCGGGGAGCTGTTTTTT	NA	TRBV27	TRBJ2-2	NA
CASSIRGPEKPYEQYF	TGTGCCAGCAGCATAAGGGGGCCAGAGAAACCCTACGAGCAGTACTTC	NA	TRBV7-2	TRBJ2-7	TRBD1
CASSQGRTSGYQETQYF	TGTGCCAGCAGCCAGGGACGGACTAGCGGGTACCAAGAGACCCAGTACTTC	once	TRBV11-2	TRBJ2-5	TRBD2
CASSLGTGGSSSYNEQFF	TGTGCCAGCAGCTTGGGGACAGGGGGCTCCAGCTCCTACAATGAGCAGTTCTTC	NA	TRBV5-4	TRBJ2-1	TRBD1
CASSPRGPPSEAFF	TGTGCCAGCAGCCCCCGGGGGCCGCCTTCCGAAGCTTTCTTT	NA	TRBV9	TRBJ1-1	NA
CASSRFGDRGSYEQYF	TGTGCCAGCAGCCGATTTGGGGACAGGGGCTCCTACGAGCAGTACTTC	NA	TRBV11-2	TRBJ2-7	TRBD1
CASSSSGGRETQYF	TGTGCCAGTAGTAGCTCGGGGGGCAGGGAGACCCAGTACTTC	once	TRBV19	TRBJ2-5	NA
CASSLVDNEQFF	TGTGCCAGCAGCTTGGTCGACAATGAGCAGTTCTTC	NA	TRBV4-2	TRBJ2-1	NA
CASSQELGGLAYEQYF	TGCGCCAGCAGCCAAGAATTGGGGGGGTTGGCCTACGAGCAGTACTTC	once	TRBV5-4	TRBJ2-7	TRBD2
CASSEAGGTEAFF	TGTGCCAGCAGCGAGGCCGGGGGCACTGAAGCTTTCTTT	NA	TRBV9	TRBJ1-1	NA
CASSSGGASYNEQFF	TGTGCCAGCAGCTCCGGGGGGGCCTCCTACAATGAGCAGTTCTTC	NA	TRBV7-9	TRBJ2-1	TRBD2
CASSNYGTVNTEAFF	TGTGCCAGCAGCAACTATGGGACAGTGAACACTGAAGCTTTCTTT	NA	TRBV21-1	TRBJ1-1	NA